Listed below are T cell receptor beta chains from one sample, sequenced in a study of cytomegalovirus exposure and HLA in healthy donors. Assay used: immunoSEQ multiplex PCR; TCRdb lists only in-frame clones, some missing. This table holds under 150,000 clones, around three quarters found once. Specimen: PBMCs. The receptors were gathered from a man aged 40-49 years in good health and CMV-seropositive. Each CDR3 is given with its conserved first and last residue. A D gene is named only where the DNA matches it firmly. Size values are once, few and many counts, or a class for expanded clones, and some rows have none.

abundance,j_gene,v_gene,d_gene,CDR3nt,CDR3aa
NA,TRBJ1-2,TRBV28,NA,TGTGCCAGCAGTTTATCCGGCCCAGGCAACTATGGCTACACCTTC,CASSLSGPGNYGYTF
NA,TRBJ2-7,TRBV7-2,NA,TGTGCCAGCAGCCTTAAGGGGTGGGGCAACTTCTACGAGCAGTACTTC,CASSLKGWGNFYEQYF
NA,TRBJ1-6,TRBV7-9,TRBD1,TGTGCCAGCACCAAGGGGGCCGGGAATAATTCACCCCTCCACTTT,CASTKGAGNNSPLHF
NA,TRBJ2-1,TRBV18,TRBD2,TGTGCCAGCTCACCTCAGATTAGCGGGAGGGCCGCTAACAATGAGCAGTTCTTC,CASSPQISGRAANNEQFF
NA,TRBJ2-3,TRBV4-3,NA,TGCGCCAGCAGCGGACGCGGGACAGCAAGCACAGATACGCAGTATTTT,CASSGRGTASTDTQYF
NA,TRBJ2-1,TRBV4-3,NA,TGCGCCAGCAGCCAAGATTACAGGGCCTCCTACAATGAGCAGTTCTTC,CASSQDYRASYNEQFF
NA,TRBJ1-4,TRBV18,NA,TGTGCCAGCTCACCAACACCAGGACTGGGTGGAAAACTGTTTTTT,CASSPTPGLGGKLFF
NA,TRBJ2-1,TRBV7-6,TRBD2,TGTGCCAGCAGCTTAGAGCCCGTATCGGGAGGTGGGGACAATGAGCAGTTCTTC,CASSLEPVSGGGDNEQFF
NA,TRBJ2-5,TRBV15,NA,TGTGCCACCGCAACTGATAGATTTGAGACCCAGTACTTC,CATATDRFETQYF
NA,TRBJ1-2,TRBV6-4,NA,TGTGCCAGCAGCAGGACACCTCCTCTCAGGGGCTACACCTTC,CASSRTPPLRGYTF
NA,TRBJ1-2,TRBV28,TRBD1,TGTGCCAGCACCACAACAGGGGTGGGAGGCTACACCTTC,CASTTTGVGGYTF
NA,TRBJ1-1,TRBV13,TRBD1,TGTGCCAGCAGCTCAGATACAGGGGACCTGGGGGCTGAAGCTTTCTTT,CASSSDTGDLGAEAFF
once,TRBJ2-6,TRBV4-3,TRBD2,TGCGCCAGCAGCCAACTGTTAGCGGGACTAAGCTCTGGGGCCAACGTCCTGACTTTC,CASSQLLAGLSSGANVLTF
NA,TRBJ2-1,TRBV27,TRBD2,TGTGCCAGCAGTCCCACGGGGGGTGAGCAGTTCTTC,CASSPTGGEQFF
NA,TRBJ1-2,TRBV19,NA,TGTGCCAGTAGTATCGCGGGGGTTCCTAACTATGGCTACACCTTC,CASSIAGVPNYGYTF
once,TRBJ1-2,TRBV9,NA,TGTGCCAGCAGCGTAGTAGGTACCTCCCCGGGGATTAACTATGGCTACACCTTC,CASSVVGTSPGINYGYTF
NA,TRBJ2-5,TRBV5-4,TRBD2,TGTGCCAGCAGCTTTATAGCGGGAGAGCGGGGGGAGACCCAGTACTTC,CASSFIAGERGETQYF
NA,TRBJ1-2,TRBV29-1,NA,TGCAGCGTTGAAGAAGACAGCGATTATGGCTACACCTTC,CSVEEDSDYGYTF
NA,TRBJ1-2,TRBV28,NA,TGTGCCAGCGGGCGGGGGCGGTCCAACTATGGCTACACCTTC,CASGRGRSNYGYTF
NA,TRBJ2-7,TRBV6-6,TRBD2,TGTGCCAGGGGACTCGGACTAGAAAACTACGAGCAGTACTTC,CARGLGLENYEQYF
NA,TRBJ2-2,TRBV18,TRBD1,TGTGCCAGCTCACCCAGGGGACAGGGACCGTCCGGGGAGCTGTTTTTT,CASSPRGQGPSGELFF
NA,TRBJ2-5,TRBV11-2,NA,TGTGCCAGCACCTCAGACGAAGAGACCCAGTACTTC,CASTSDEETQYF
NA,TRBJ1-1,TRBV27,TRBD1,TGTGCCAGCAGGAGGACAGGGGGCGTAGCTTTCTTT,CASRRTGGVAFF
once,TRBJ1-4,TRBV27,TRBD1,TGTGCCAGCGGCCTTAGGGGGCGCAAAGGTGAAAAACTGTTTTTT,CASGLRGRKGEKLFF
few,TRBJ1-4,TRBV2,NA,TGTGCCAGCAGTGAAGGGGCAGGTTTTGAAAAACTGTTTTTT,CASSEGAGFEKLFF
once,TRBJ2-5,TRBV5-4,TRBD1,TGTGCCAGCAGCTTGGGGGGAGACAGGGGTCTTCGAGAGACCCAGTACTTC,CASSLGGDRGLRETQYF
once,TRBJ2-1,TRBV7-6,TRBD2,TGTGCCAGCAGCTTAGGTAGCGGGAGGGCGGGCTACAATGAGCAGTTCTTC,CASSLGSGRAGYNEQFF
few,TRBJ1-4,TRBV7-6,TRBD1,TGTGCCAGCAGCTTAGCGCCCCCGGGGACAGGGGACGAAAAACTGTTTTTT,CASSLAPPGTGDEKLFF
NA,TRBJ1-2,TRBV7-8,NA,TGTGCCAGCAGCTCCTCGGGGGATAACTATGGCTACACCTTC,CASSSSGDNYGYTF